This T cell receptor (beta chain) was sequenced for a study of PD-1 blockade in mismatch repair-deficient tumors. Libraries were prepared by immunoSEQ multiplex PCR; TCRdb keeps only in-frame clonotypes and omits some of them. The sample yields approximately 23,000 clones, 70% to 85% seen once. The receptor comes from an adult with mismatch repair-deficient cancer. The starting material was PBMCs, obtained before pembrolizumab treatment.

DNA for the CDR3: TGCGCCAGCAGCTTACAGGGCACTGAAGCTTTCTTT. Its translation is CASSLQGTEAFF. This chain connects TRBV5-1 to TRBJ1-1, with a possible D match to TRBD1 (6 bases). Germline V lookup: CDR1 SGHRS, CDR2 YFSETQ. V was shortened by 2 bases and J by 4 bases, with 6 bases between the two germline ends. The CDR3 has 12 amino acids.